One sample yielded the 10 T cell receptor beta chains listed below, sequenced in a study of shared T cell receptors in the human thymus. The repertoire was sequenced with immunoSEQ multiplex PCR; TCRdb's copy has only in-frame clones and lacks some. The table has hundreds of thousands of clones, roughly 90% seen once. This sample also belongs to another study, concerning human thymus T cells.

Sequencing was carried out using thymocytes. The receptor set was obtained from a boy younger than two with a congenital heart defect.

V gene TRBV5-6 combines with J gene TRBJ2-7; 14 nucleotides line up with TRBD2. Germline CDR1 and CDR2: SGHDT and YYEEEE. The CDR3 sequence is 16 residues long. J was trimmed by 5 bases and V by 0 bases; bases with no gene match: 4. CDR3 nucleotide sequence: TGTGCCAGCAGCTTGGGGGGACTAGCGGGAGTCCACGAGCAGTACTTC. Translated: CASSLGGLAGVHEQYF.

The chain recombines TRBV6-1 with TRBJ2-7; 9 bases line up with TRBD1. This CDR3 contains 15 residues. Trimming took 7 bases from V and 5 from J; bases not matched to a gene: 12. Germline CDR1 is MNHNS and CDR2 is SASEGT. The CDR3 nucleotides are TGTGCCAGCATCTTCTGGACAGGGGATTTCGACGAGCAGTACTTC. Translation gives CASIFWTGDFDEQYF.

V and J are TRBV6-6 and TRBJ2-7; 7 nucleotides match TRBD2. CDR3 length: 15 amino acids. CDR1 and CDR2 from the germline V gene are MNHNY and SVGAGI (reference sequence). V trimming: 6 bases; J trimming: 2 bases; junction bases outside the gene matches: 10. CDR3 sequence reads: CASSPKREHAYEQYF. CDR3 in DNA: TGTGCCAGCAGCCCAAAGCGGGAACATGCCTACGAGCAGTACTTC.

This clone was observed a single time. This chain uses TRBV27 with TRBJ2-3; 8 bases align to TRBD1. The germline V gene has CDR1 MNHEY and CDR2 SMNVEV (reference sequence). Germline trimming cut 5 bases from V and 2 bases from J; bases unmatched to any gene: 6. The CDR3 contains 15 residues. The CDR3 sequence is CASSPRTGSTDTQYF. The CDR3 coding sequence is TGTGCCAGCAGTCCAAGGACAGGGTCCACAGATACGCAGTATTTT.

The chain is built from TRBV7-9 and TRBJ1-2; 10 bases fit TRBD1. V was pared by 5 bases and J by 0 bases, with 3 bases of the junction left unmatched. The CDR3 spans 15 residues. CDR1 and CDR2 from the germline V gene are SEHNR and FQNEAQ (reference sequence). CDR3 in DNA: TGTGCCAGCAGCCCCGGGACAGGGGCTAACTATGGCTACACCTTC. Translating gives CASSPGTGANYGYTF.

V and J are TRBV2 and TRBJ2-3; D gene ambiguous. Looked up from germline, CDR1 is SNHLY and CDR2 is FYNNEI. Between the trimmed V and J ends, which lost 3 bases and 1 base, there was a span of 8 bases. There are 14 residues in the CDR3. In nucleotides, the CDR3 is TGTGCCAGCAGTGACGGCGGAGGCACAGATACGCAGTATTTT. Translation: CASSDGGGTDTQYF.

The chain combines TRBV5-4 with TRBJ2-3; D is possibly TRBD2 (6 bases). CDR3 length: 16 residues. In germline, CDR1 is SGHNT, CDR2 YYREEE (reference sequence). V gave up 1 base and J gave up 4 bases, with 16 bases separating them. DNA for the CDR3: TGTGCCAGCAGCTTGTTACGTATGGGAGGCGCAGATACGCAGTATTTT. Translating it yields CASSLLRMGGADTQYF. Using reference TRBV5-4 and TRBJ2-3 for the parts outside the CDR3, the full variable domain is ETGVTQSPTHLIKTRGQQVTLRCSSQSGHNTVSWYQQALGQGPQFIFQYYREEENGRGNFPPRFSGLQFPNYSSELNVNALELDDSALYLCASSLLRMGGADTQYFGPGTRLTVL.

This clone was recorded only once. CDR3: CASSDKDREPTNEKLFF. The CDR3, as DNA: TGTGCCAGCAGTGACAAAGACAGGGAACCCACTAATGAAAAACTGTTTTTT. The J gene is TRBJ1-4, the V gene TRBV6-1; 7 bases map to TRBD1. The length of the CDR3 is 17 residues. Germline CDR1 and CDR2: MNHNS and SASEGT. V lost 3 bases and J lost 2; bases outside the gene matches: 9.

This chain joins TRBV4-2 and TRBJ2-7, with 13 bases that match TRBD2. Germline loops: CDR1 LGHNA, CDR2 YNFKEQ. This CDR3 is 15 amino acids long. The ends lost 2 bases at V and 2 bases at J; junction bases unmatched: 0. The CDR3 sequence is CASSQTSGRAYEQYF. Here the CDR3 DNA reads TGTGCCAGCAGCCAAACTAGCGGGAGGGCCTACGAGCAGTACTTC.

The chain employs TRBV6-1 and TRBJ2-1, with TRBD2 matching 8 bases. CDR3 length: 14 residues. Germline trimming cut 8 bases from V and 2 bases from J; bases unmatched to any gene: 5. Per the germline V gene, CDR1 is MNHNS and CDR2 is SASEGT. CDR3 loop: CASGSGTTYNEQFF. The CDR3 coding sequence is TGTGCCAGCGGTAGCGGGACTACCTACAATGAGCAGTTCTTC.